This is a list of T cell receptor beta chains from one sample in a study of Ad26.COV2.S vaccination and SARS-CoV-2 variants. Sequencing was performed with immunoSEQ multiplex PCR; in TCRdb, only in-frame clones are kept and a portion is missing. The table includes 400,000 to 500,000 clones, about 91% detected once. The sequencing here drew on peripheral blood, taken in a trial of Ad26.COV2.S vaccine versus placebo. These receptor sequences come from a person between 18 and 65 years old who received the Ad26.COV2.S COVID-19 vaccine or a placebo. CDR3s include the opening cysteine and the closing phenylalanine or tryptophan. A D gene is named only where the DNA matches it firmly. Clone size is not always given. Where it is, it says once, few, many or a class for expanded clones.

once,TRBJ2-3,TRBV18,-,TGTGCCAGCTCACCACGCAGCGGGAGCACAGATACGCAGTATTTT,CASSPRSGSTDTQYF
-,TRBJ2-1,TRBV10-3,TRBD2,TGTGCCATCAGCGTACCGCCGGGACTAGCGGGAGGCGGCGCCTACAATGAGCAGTTCTTC,CAISVPPGLAGGGAYNEQFF
-,TRBJ2-2,TRBV9,-,TGTGCCAGCAGCGTAGCTGGAGGGGGCGCGCACACCGGGGAGCTGTTTTTT,CASSVAGGGAHTGELFF
-,TRBJ1-6,TRBV5-4,TRBD1,TGTGCCAGCGGCCAGGGACAGGGGATTGGGAATTCACCCCTCCACTTT,CASGQGQGIGNSPLHF
-,TRBJ1-1,TRBV24-1,-,TGTGCCACCAGTGCGGGGGAGGCTTTCTTT,CATSAGEAFF
-,TRBJ1-4,TRBV19,-,TGTGCCAGTAGTATACGGGGCGCAACTAATGAAAAACTGTTTTTT,CASSIRGATNEKLFF
-,TRBJ2-5,TRBV5-8,-,TGTGCCAGCAGCCCCCGACGGCGCCAAGAGACCCAGTACTTC,CASSPRRRQETQYF
-,TRBJ1-2,TRBV18,-,TGTGCCAGCTCACCACCTCTGGCGGGACAACTCCGCGGCTACACCTTC,CASSPPLAGQLRGYTF
-,TRBJ1-6,TRBV5-1,-,TGCGCCAGCAGCTTGGCAGGGACCTATTCACCCCTCCACTTT,CASSLAGTYSPLHF
-,TRBJ1-3,TRBV12-3/TRBV12-4,-,TGTGCCAGCAGTACAAACTCTGGAAACACCATATATTTT,CASSTNSGNTIYF
-,TRBJ2-1,TRBV27,TRBD2,TGTGCCAGCAGACTAAGGGCGGGAGGGCCCAACAATGAGCAGTTCTTC,CASRLRAGGPNNEQFF
-,TRBJ1-5,TRBV7-2,-,TGTGCCAGCAGCACCAACGTGGCAACTCAGCCCCAGCATTTT,CASSTNVATQPQHF
-,TRBJ2-2,TRBV4-2,-,TGTGCCAGCAGCCGAGATCTAGCAGCGAACACCGGGGAGCTGTTTTTT,CASSRDLAANTGELFF
-,TRBJ2-1,TRBV7-6,-,TGTGCCAGCAGCCCCAGGGTCCTCGGCAATGAGCAGTTCTTC,CASSPRVLGNEQFF
-,TRBJ2-4,TRBV7-2,TRBD1,TGTGCCAGCAGCTTAAGGCCGGACAGGGGGGCGAACATTCAGTACTTC,CASSLRPDRGANIQYF
-,TRBJ2-3,TRBV30,-,TGTGCCTGGAGGAGACGGGGGAGACCCACAGATACGCAGTATTTT,CAWRRRGRPTDTQYF
-,TRBJ1-5,TRBV6-2/TRBV6-3,-,TGTGCCAGCAGTTACTCGGGCGGCAGCAATCAGCCCCAGCATTTT,CASSYSGGSNQPQHF
-,TRBJ1-5,TRBV19,-,TGTGCCAGTAGTGTCGGACGGAACAATCAGCCCCAGCATTTT,CASSVGRNNQPQHF
-,TRBJ1-4,TRBV4-1,-,TGCGCCAGCGGTCTTAGGGGGGCTTCTCCATCAACTAATGAAAAACTGTTTTTT,CASGLRGASPSTNEKLFF
-,TRBJ1-5,TRBV7-2,-,TGTGCCAGCAGCTTAAGGGCAAGGGCTAATAGCAATCAGCCCCAGCATTTT,CASSLRARANSNQPQHF
-,TRBJ1-1,TRBV2,-,TGTGCCAGCAGTGGGCAGTCGAACACTGAAGCTTTCTTT,CASSGQSNTEAFF
-,TRBJ2-5,TRBV19,-,TGTGCCAGTAGTATAGGGAGGGGATTGGGCGGCTTGGAGACCCAGTACTTC,CASSIGRGLGGLETQYF
-,TRBJ2-3,TRBV2,TRBD2,TGTGCCGTAGGACTAGCCGCAGGTTCAGATACGCAGTATTTT,CAVGLAAGSDTQYF
-,TRBJ1-6,TRBV4-1,-,TGCGCCAGCAGCCAAGGGGTTGCGCGCTCCTATAATTCACCCCTCCACTTT,CASSQGVARSYNSPLHF